This T cell receptor (beta chain) emerged from a study of T-cell reconstitution after alpha-beta-depleted transplantation in children. The study, taken as a whole, reports: Reportedly, alpha-beta T cells present about two months post-transplant originated from several hundred expanded clones of graft origin.

This CDR3 spans 14 amino acids. Losses at the gene ends were 6 bases for V and 4 bases for J; bases not matched to a gene: 6. Germline CDR1 ENHRY, CDR2 SYGVKD. This sample's TCRbeta library carried unique molecular identifier barcodes. TCRdb reanalysed the PCR reads using MiXCR and keeps one entry per CDR3 protein. The profile shows hundreds of thousands of distinct CDR3 sequences, under 15% of them singletons. This clonotype was recorded at least ten times. Its specificity is unknown. The input for sequencing was PBMCs, taken before TCRalphabeta/CD19-depleted stem cell transplant. The chain recombines TRBV10-3 with TRBJ1-1, with 9 positions matching TRBD1. The origin of this receptor is a girl aged 2 to 9 with congenital amegakaryocytic thrombocytopenia, due to receive a stem cell transplant. DNA for the CDR3: TGTGCCATCAGGGAAACAGGGGGCGGCACTGAAGCTTTCTTT. This codes for CAIRETGGGTEAFF.